Here is one T cell receptor (beta chain) with its context. Generated by immunoSEQ multiplex PCR, the TCRdb table keeps only in-frame clones and is missing some. The repertoire includes hundreds of thousands of clones, more than 75% of them detected once, and 0.0085% to 0.012% sits in the top ten. The entry originates in a study of shared T cell receptors in the human thymus. V dropped 3 bases and J dropped 5; count of bases not matched to a gene: 8. The CDR3 is 16 amino acids. Germline V lookup: CDR1 LNHDA, CDR2 SQIVND (reference sequence). The data were also submitted as part of a second study, on human thymus T cells. From that paper: Infants, healthy and Finnish, who were having corrective surgery for congenital heart defects served as donors. It was from resections taken during corrective heart surgery that the thymus tissue came. V and J gene usage appeared biased in thymic and blood repertoires. A high degree of thymic repertoire overlap among unrelated individuals was reported in related research.

The sequenced material came from thymocytes. The TCR was taken from a boy younger than two with a congenital heart defect. The V and J genes are TRBV19 and TRBJ2-2, with 8 positions matching TRBD1. Here the CDR3 DNA reads TGTGCCAGTAGTATGGGTGGACAGGGTAGTACCGGGGAGCTGTTTTTT. Amino acids: CASSMGGQGSTGELFF.